Following are 15 T cell receptor beta chains from one sample sequenced in a study of blood T cells in healthy people across ages. A second 7 to 11 cycle PCR used barcoded and J-beta primers. TCRdb independently ran MiXCR on the 5' RACE reads; one entry per CDR3 protein. The table includes over 950,000 distinct CDR3 sequences, more than 30% detected once. The sample consisted of blood. The receptors here all came from a man in his late teens or twenties in good health.

DNA of the CDR3: TGTGCCAGCAGCTTGTTTGAGGGAGGGGGCTACACCTTC. Amino acids: CASSLFEGGGYTF. The chain carries TRBV5-4 and TRBJ1-2; D uncertain. The germline V gene encodes CDR1 SGHNT and CDR2 YYREEE (reference sequence). The CDR3 consists of 13 residues. Trimming cost V 1 base and J 8 bases, with 12 bases left between them.

J is TRBJ2-3 and V is TRBV10-3, with a tentative D call TRBD2 (5 bases). Trimming took 3 bases from V and 6 from J, leaving 13 bases between them. Germline CDR1 and CDR2: ENHRY and SYGVKD. The CDR3 has 14 amino acids. The CDR3 protein is CAISDVLGSDTQYF. The DNA of the CDR3 is TGTGCCATCAGTGACGTACTAGGTTCGGATACGCAGTATTTT.

The chain uses TRBV20-1 and TRBJ2-3, with a possible D match to TRBD2 (6 bases). Germline lookup yields CDR1 DFQATT and CDR2 SNEGSKA (reference sequence). V was pared by 1 base and J by 6 bases, with 14 bases between. The CDR3 runs 14 residues. The CDR3 DNA follows: TGCAGTGCTAGAGGCGGAGGGGACGAGGATACGCAGTATTTT. Amino acid sequence: CSARGGGDEDTQYF.

This clonotype was seen a handful of times. The V gene is TRBV4-1, the J gene TRBJ1-5, with D unresolved. CDR3 length: 15 residues. CDR1 and CDR2 (germline): MGHRA, YSYEKL. Trimming stripped 3 bases from V and 7 bases from J, with 16 bases between. The chain's CDR3 is CASSQSYPEVQPQHF. The DNA for the CDR3 is TGCGCCAGCAGCCAGAGTTACCCCGAGGTGCAGCCCCAGCATTTT.

This chain uses TRBV9 with TRBJ1-6; possibly TRBD1 for D (5 bases). Germline V lookup: CDR1 SGDLS, CDR2 YYNGEE. This CDR3 has 19 residues. Trimming removed 2 bases at V and 0 bases at J, with 18 bases between. The CDR3 nucleotides are TGTGCCAGCAGCGTTGATGCCAGGGTCTTCGGCTCCTATAATTCACCCCTCCACTTT. Translated, it gives CASSVDARVFGSYNSPLHF.

The chain recombines TRBV27 with TRBJ2-5, with D unresolved. TRBJ2-1 explains the end of the DNA better; the J call may be wrong. Germline assignment: CDR1 MNHEY and CDR2 SMNVEV (reference sequence). CDR3 size: 13 residues. The CDR3 nucleotides are TGTGCCAGCAGTTTGGACCACCAAGAGACCCAGTTCTTC. Its translation: CASSLDHQETQFF.

This clonotype has ten or more counts. The rearrangement joins TRBV29-1 to TRBJ2-3; 8 positions match TRBD2. The V and J ends lost 5 bases and 0 bases, in that order; junction bases with no gene match: 7. CDR1 and CDR2 (germline): SQVTM, ANQGSEA. The CDR3 runs 15 residues. The chain's CDR3 is CSVSRGGTSTDTQYF. The CDR3 DNA reads as TGCAGCGTTTCCCGGGGGGGGACTAGCACAGATACGCAGTATTTT.

The V gene is TRBV7-9, the J gene TRBJ2-3; D may be TRBD2 (6 bases). The germline gives CDR1 SEHNR, CDR2 FQNEAQ (reference sequence). The V gene lost 5 bases and the J gene lost 0 bases, with 15 bases spanning the gap. The CDR3 consists of 16 residues. The CDR3 sequence is CASSPRDWGSTDTQYF. Here the CDR3 DNA reads TGTGCCAGCAGCCCGAGGGACTGGGGAAGCACAGATACGCAGTATTTT. The whole variable domain, filled in from reference TRBV7-9 and TRBJ2-3, reads DTGVSQNPRHKITKRGQNVTFRCDPISEHNRLYWYRQTLGQGPEFLTYFQNEAQLEKSRLLSDRFSAERPKGSFSTLEIQRTEQGDSAMYLCASSPRDWGSTDTQYFGPGTRLTVL.

This clonotype was counted between two and nine times. V usage is TRBV20-1 and J usage is TRBJ2-1, with D perhaps matching TRBD1 or TRBD2 (5 bases each). The CDR3 is 13 amino acids. The germline V and J ends were trimmed by 4 bases and 5 bases, with 12 bases remaining between them. Germline V gene sequence: CDR1 DFQATT, CDR2 SNEGSKA (reference sequence). CDR3 residues: CSAKSGHHNEQFF. CDR3 sequence (DNA): TGCAGTGCTAAAAGCGGACACCACAATGAGCAGTTCTTC.

This chain uses TRBV12-3 or TRBV12-4 with TRBJ1-1, with 8 positions matching TRBD1. Trimming cost V 8 bases and J 5 bases; bases outside gene matches: 7. This CDR3 comprises 13 residues. The DNA of the CDR3 is TGTGCCAGCCCTCGGACAGGGAAAACTGAAGCTTTCTTT. This translates into CASPRTGKTEAFF.

This chain joins TRBV27 and TRBJ2-3; no firm D call. The ends were cut back, 4 bases at V and 0 bases at J, with 14 bases in the middle. The CDR3 contains 16 residues. The V gene's germline CDR1 is MNHEY and CDR2 SMNVEV (reference sequence). CDR3 protein: CASSSAGRHSTDTQYF. CDR3 sequence (DNA): TGTGCCAGCAGTTCCGCCGGACGGCATAGCACAGATACGCAGTATTTT.

CDR3 in amino acids: CASTPGTLYGYTF. Here the CDR3 DNA reads TGTGCCAGCACCCCAGGGACCCTTTATGGCTACACCTTC. The chain carries TRBV12-3 or TRBV12-4 and TRBJ1-2; D is possibly TRBD1 (5 bases). This CDR3 comprises 13 residues. Trimming pared 7 bases from V and 5 bases from J, leaving 14 bases between.

This sequence joins TRBV4-3 and TRBJ2-1; D may be TRBD1 or TRBD2 (6 bases each). The germline V gene encodes CDR1 LGHNA and CDR2 YSLEER. V lost 1 base and J 7 bases, leaving 26 bases between the germline ends. CDR3 length: 19 amino acids. This CDR3 is CASSQVPPVGRGVVNEQFF. The CDR3 coding sequence is TGCGCCAGCAGCCAAGTACCTCCTGTGGGTAGGGGGGTAGTAAATGAGCAGTTCTTC.

This chain uses TRBV28 with TRBJ2-5; D is perhaps TRBD1 (6 bases). Trimming shortened V by 6 bases and J by 11 bases, and 19 bases separated the two germline ends. CDR1 and CDR2 from the germline V gene are MDHEN and SYDVKM. This CDR3 region has 13 residues. The CDR3 protein is CASRRGGLNEQYF. The CDR3 DNA follows: TGTGCCAGCAGGAGAGGGGGTTTGAATGAGCAGTACTTC. Together with reference TRBV28 and TRBJ2-5, the CDR3 gives the full variable domain: DVKVTQSSRYLVKRTGEKVFLECVQDMDHENMFWYRQDPGLGLRLIYFSYDVKMKEKGDIPEGYSVSREKKERFSLILESASTNQTSMYLCASRRGGLNEQYFGPGTRLLVL.

This clonotype was seen only a few times. CDR3 sequence (DNA): TGCAGTGCTTACGGGACCGAAACAAACGGTGAAGCTTTCTTT. Translated, it gives CSAYGTETNGEAFF. The chain recombines TRBV20-1 with TRBJ1-1, with a weak D call TRBD1 (5 bases). V was shortened by 5 bases and J by 7 bases, with 20 bases between the two germline ends. The CDR3 is made up of 14 amino acids. Germline lookup yields CDR1 DFQATT and CDR2 SNEGSKA (reference sequence).